Listed below are T cell receptor beta chains from one sample, sequenced in a study of response to subunit inactivated influenza vaccine. TCRdb analysed the RT-PCR reads with MiXCR anew, one entry per CDR3 protein. The sample lists roughly 540,000 distinct CDR3 sequences; roughly 23% were seen once. The same sample was also studied in work on T cells expressing NK-cell markers.

The source material was CD4+ T cells sorted from PBMCs, sampled roughly 12 days after vaccination. The receptor set was obtained from a man in his fifties or sixties who received an inactivated influenza vaccine. Each CDR3 is given with its conserved first and last residue. The D gene is left open where the match is weak. The size of a clone is reported for some rows only, either as once, few or many, or as a class for expanded clones.

abundance	v_gene	j_gene	d_gene	CDR3aa	CDR3nt
few	TRBV20-1	TRBJ2-1	TRBD2	CSARGTSGRIDEQFF	TGCAGTGCTAGAGGGACTAGCGGGAGGATCGATGAGCAGTTCTTC
-	TRBV3-1	TRBJ1-4	TRBD1	CASSQVAPGQGGFRLGKLFF	TGTGCCAGCAGCCAAGTAGCCCCGGGACAGGGCGGTTTTAGGCTGGGAAAACTGTTTTTT
few	TRBV12-3/TRBV12-4	TRBJ2-7	TRBD2	CASSLTSGRLGEQYF	TGTGCCAGCAGCCTGACTAGCGGGAGGCTCGGCGAGCAGTACTTC
few	TRBV18	TRBJ1-6	TRBD1	CASSETGQGFNSPLHF	TGTGCCAGCTCAGAAACGGGACAGGGGTTTAATTCACCCCTCCACTTT
-	TRBV5-1	TRBJ2-3	TRBD2	CASSLSGSLSDTQYF	TGCGCCAGCAGCCTCAGCGGGAGTCTGTCAGATACGCAGTATTTT
few	TRBV3-1	TRBJ2-2	-	CASSRFGTENTGELFF	TGTGCCAGCAGCAGATTTGGGACGGAGAACACCGGGGAGCTGTTTTTT
-	TRBV6-5	TRBJ1-2	-	CASSYSDRNYGYTF	TGTGCCAGCAGTTATAGTGACAGGAACTATGGCTACACCTTC
-	TRBV6-5	TRBJ2-7	-	CASNSGHPYEQYF	TGTGCCAGCAATTCGGGACATCCCTACGAGCAGTACTTC
few	TRBV4-1	TRBJ2-2	TRBD2	CASSHGIAGFTGELFF	TGCGCCAGCAGCCATGGGATAGCGGGATTCACCGGGGAGCTGTTTTTT
few	TRBV6-5	TRBJ1-6	-	CASSYGLGTFNSPLHF	TGTGCCAGCAGTTACGGACTGGGAACCTTTAATTCACCCCTCCACTTT
-	TRBV28	TRBJ2-7	-	CASSVRGYEQYF	TGTGCCAGCAGTGTCAGGGGCTACGAGCAGTACTTC
once	TRBV28	TRBJ2-7	TRBD1	CASRRPGGGYEQYF	TGTGCCAGCAGACGACCAGGGGGCGGTTACGAGCAGTACTTC
few	TRBV5-1	TRBJ1-1	-	CASSSHEGMNTEAFF	TGCGCCAGCAGCTCCCACGAGGGTATGAACACTGAAGCTTTCTTT
-	TRBV29-1	TRBJ1-4	-	CSAAGVGVGEKLFF	TGCAGCGCCGCAGGGGTTGGGGTTGGGGAAAAACTGTTTTTT
few	TRBV7-3	TRBJ2-5	-	CASSWTRGETQYF	TGTGCCAGCAGCTGGACTAGGGGGGAGACCCAGTACTTC
few	TRBV7-2	TRBJ1-5	TRBD1	CASSLTGVSNQPQHF	TGTGCCAGCAGCCTCACAGGGGTTAGCAATCAGCCCCAGCATTTT
-	TRBV5-4	TRBJ2-1	-	CASSRGQGRGEQFF	TGTGCCAGCAGTCGGGGGCAGGGCCGTGGTGAGCAGTTCTTC
-	TRBV6-5	TRBJ1-5	-	CASSYSFQGAWPQHF	TGTGCCAGCAGTTACTCCTTCCAGGGAGCCTGGCCCCAGCATTTT
medium-sized	TRBV29-1	TRBJ2-1	-	CSALPPGEFTYNEQFF	TGCAGCGCCTTACCCCCAGGGGAGTTTACCTACAATGAGCAGTTCTTC
-	TRBV20-1	TRBJ1-1	-	CSALRGAKGYTEAFF	TGCAGTGCCCTCAGGGGAGCCAAAGGGTACACTGAAGCTTTCTTT
-	TRBV15	TRBJ2-7	-	CATSRDRTGSGEQYF	TGTGCCACCAGCAGAGATAGAACCGGCTCAGGCGAGCAGTACTTC
-	TRBV28	TRBJ1-3	-	CASSTPWSSGNTIYF	TGTGCCAGCAGTACCCCATGGAGCTCTGGAAACACCATATATTTT
-	TRBV6-2/TRBV6-3	TRBJ1-2	-	CASTPRMVYGYTF	TGTGCCAGCACCCCCCGGATGGTTTATGGCTACACCTTC
few	TRBV30	TRBJ2-5	-	CAWSARTFQETQYF	TGTGCCTGGAGTGCGAGGACATTCCAAGAGACCCAGTACTTC